One and the same sample provided the 13 T cell receptor beta chains below, sequenced in a study of T cells in Graves' hyperthyroidism and ophthalmopathy. Researchers took RNA transcripts and amplified the TCR beta CDR3 regions from them. HTBI primers were used for first-round RT-PCR of the TCR CDR3. MiXCR, run by TCRdb on the multiplex PCR reads, gives a single entry per CDR3 protein. Of over 650,000 distinct CDR3 sequences listed, less than 20% were seen once; the top ten hold about 8.4%. Source material: blood. These TCRs come from a man aged 18 to 30 with Graves' hyperthyroidism.

This clonotype appeared many times. This chain joins TRBV7-9 and TRBJ2-3; D call uncertain. The CDR3 totals 15 residues. Germline CDR1 SEHNR, CDR2 FQNEAQ (reference sequence). The V gene lost 8 bases and the J gene lost 0 bases, with 15 bases spanning the gap. The CDR3 nucleotides are TGTGCCAGCGGACCCCCCCCCGGGAGCACAGATACGCAGTATTTT. Translating it yields CASGPPPGSTDTQYF.

The chain employs TRBV9 and TRBJ2-1; D perhaps matches TRBD2 (6 bases). Trimming shortened V by 4 bases and J by 7 bases, and 15 bases separated the two germline ends. Germline values: CDR1 SGDLS, CDR2 YYNGEE. This CDR3 is built from 14 residues. The CDR3: CASSTVGGRNEQFF. In nucleotides, the CDR3 is TGTGCCAGCAGCACAGTAGGAGGGCGGAATGAGCAGTTCTTC.

This chain joins TRBV28 and TRBJ2-4; D assignment may be TRBD1 or TRBD2 (6 bases each). The CDR3 loop spans 19 amino acids. Germline V gives CDR1 MDHEN, CDR2 SYDVKM. CDR3 amino acids: CATSLGAGYLALAKNIQYF. The CDR3 region has the DNA TGTGCGACCTCCTTGGGGGCGGGGTATCTGGCCTTAGCCAAAAACATTCAGTACTTC.

This clonotype was counted many times. The chain carries TRBV27 and TRBJ1-6; TRBD1 matches at 8 bases. In germline, CDR1 is MNHEY, CDR2 SMNVEV (reference sequence). Trimming at V came to 0 bases and at J to 10 bases, leaving 5 bases not matched to a gene. The CDR3 is 15 residues long. CDR3 residues: CASSLSARGRSPLHF. In nucleotides, the CDR3 is TGTGCCAGCAGTTTATCGGCCAGGGGGCGATCACCCCTCCACTTT.

The table lists this clonotype with a few counts. The chain combines TRBV6-1 with TRBJ2-5, with TRBD1 matching 9 bases. Germline V gives CDR1 MNHNS, CDR2 SASEGT. V lost 5 bases to trimming and J lost 3 bases; unmatched junction nucleotides: 7. The CDR3 sequence is 15 residues long. In nucleotides, the CDR3 is TGTGCCAGCAGTTATCATGGGACAGGGAAAGAGACCCAGTACTTC. Amino acid sequence: CASSYHGTGKETQYF.

In its sample, this clonotype was seen many times. The chain links TRBV28 to TRBJ2-2; the D is unclear. Germline V gene data show CDR1 as MDHEN and CDR2 as SYDVKM. This CDR3 is 17 amino acids long. Deletions cut 3 bases from V and 0 bases from J, with 14 bases between. CDR3 residues: CASSLGRMAANTGELFF. The DNA for the CDR3 is TGTGCCAGCAGTTTGGGAAGGATGGCCGCGAACACCGGGGAGCTGTTTTTT. Variable domain in full (rest from reference TRBV28 and TRBJ2-2): DVKVTQSSRYLVKRTGEKVFLECVQDMDHENMFWYRQDPGLGLRLIYFSYDVKMKEKGDIPEGYSVSREKKERFSLILESASTNQTSMYLCASSLGRMAANTGELFFGEGSRLTVL.

This clonotype was recorded many times. J is TRBJ2-5 and V is TRBV28; the match to TRBD2 covers 7 bases. The trim removed 5 bases at V and 2 bases at J, leaving 11 bases unmatched. Germline CDR1 and CDR2: MDHEN and SYDVKM. CDR3 length: 16 amino acids. Here the CDR3 reads CASSPLLAETQETQYF. In nucleotides, the CDR3 is TGTGCCAGCAGTCCCCTCCTAGCGGAGACACAAGAGACCCAGTACTTC.

The J gene is TRBJ2-4, the V gene TRBV28; 10 bases map to TRBD2. Germline CDR1 is MDHEN and CDR2 is SYDVKM. With V trimmed by 7 bases and J by 3 bases, 12 bases remained unmatched. This CDR3 spans 17 amino acids. Written as DNA, the CDR3 is TGTGCCAGCACCCCACGAAGCGGGAGGGCGGGCAAAAACATTCAGTACTTC. It is translated as CASTPRSGRAGKNIQYF. The entire variable domain, with the rest obtained from reference TRBV28 and TRBJ2-4, is as follows: DVKVTQSSRYLVKRTGEKVFLECVQDMDHENMFWYRQDPGLGLRLIYFSYDVKMKEKGDIPEGYSVSREKKERFSLILESASTNQTSMYLCASTPRSGRAGKNIQYFGAGTRLSVL.

This clonotype was counted many times. This sequence joins TRBV18 and TRBJ2-1, with a possible D match to TRBD1 (6 bases). From germline, CDR1 is KGHSH and CDR2 LQKENI. The germline V and J ends were trimmed by 6 bases and 0 bases, with 15 bases remaining between them. CDR3 length: 16 amino acids. CDR3 sequence: CASSLLGAASYNEQFF. CDR3 nucleotide sequence: TGTGCCAGCTCCCTACTGGGGGCGGCCTCCTACAATGAGCAGTTCTTC.

This clonotype was recorded many times. V and J are TRBV20-1 and TRBJ2-7; D could derive from TRBD1 or TRBD2 (5 bases each). Trimming took off 5 bases at V and 1 base at J, with 15 bases between the two ends. Germline-derived CDR1 and CDR2 are DFQATT and SNEGSKA (reference sequence). The CDR3 loop spans 14 amino acids. CDR3 DNA sequence: TGCAGTGCTGAGGGACGGCTAGCATCCTACGAGCAGTACTTC. It encodes CSAEGRLASYEQYF.

This clonotype was observed many times. This rearrangement joins TRBV27 to TRBJ2-3; TRBD2 matches at 8 bases. Germline loops: CDR1 MNHEY, CDR2 SMNVEV (reference sequence). The CDR3 totals 15 residues. The V and J ends lost 5 bases and 4 bases, in that order; junction bases with no gene match: 8. CDR3 amino acids: CASSETGGLPDTQYF. In DNA, the CDR3 is TGTGCCAGCAGTGAAACGGGAGGGCTACCAGATACGCAGTATTTT.

This clonotype was picked up a small number of times. The rearrangement joins TRBV20-1 to TRBJ1-2, with D hard to call. V lost 6 bases and J lost 1, with 15 bases in between. The CDR3 has 14 residues. Germline CDR1 DFQATT, CDR2 SNEGSKA (reference sequence). CDR3 sequence reads: CSALPGQLNYGYTF. The CDR3 DNA is TGCAGTGCCCTACCGGGCCAACTTAACTATGGCTACACCTTC.

This clonotype was recorded at least ten times. The V gene is TRBV6-1, the J gene TRBJ2-7, with D unresolved. Trimming removed 0 bases at V and 6 bases at J, with 12 bases between. This CDR3 region has 14 residues. Germline V gene sequence: CDR1 MNHNS, CDR2 SASEGT. Here the CDR3 reads CASSEARYRGEQYF. As DNA, the CDR3 is TGTGCCAGCAGTGAAGCCAGGTACCGCGGCGAGCAGTACTTC.